The subject of this entry is one TCR beta chain. The assay was immunoSEQ multiplex PCR, and TCRdb's table has in-frame clones only and misses some. In the table there are 100,000 or so clones, just under 95% of which are singletons. This sample is drawn from a study of technical replicates of blood from four donors. From germline, CDR1 is LNHNV and CDR2 YYDKDF (reference sequence). This CDR3 is 16 amino acids long. V was clipped by 8 bases and J by 5 bases; unmatched bases: 13. What was sequenced was T cells isolated from PBMCs. This TCR was sampled from a human donor in good health. The chain carries TRBV15 and TRBJ2-3, with 10 nucleotides matching TRBD2. The chain's CDR3 is CATGELAGDSKDTQYF. The CDR3 DNA reads TGTGCCACCGGAGAGCTAGCGGGAGACAGTAAAGATACGCAGTATTTT.